These 29 T cell receptor beta chains came from one sample sequenced in a study of blood T cells in healthy people across ages. A second PCR of 7 to 11 cycles used a sample-barcoded 5' primer and a J-beta primer mix. In TCRdb, the 5' RACE reads were re-called with MiXCR into one record per CDR3 protein. The sample holds approximately 1,700,000 distinct CDR3 sequences, roughly 43% seen once. The sample comprised blood. Receptors originate from a human donor in good health.

This rearrangement joins TRBV7-2 to TRBJ2-1; 12 positions match TRBD2. Germline CDR1 is SGHTA and CDR2 is FQGNSA. The CDR3 extends over 15 amino acids. Trimming took 3 bases from V and 8 from J; bases not matched to a gene: 5. This CDR3 reads CASSFRLAGEHEQFF. In DNA, the CDR3 is TGTGCCAGCAGCTTCCGACTAGCGGGGGAACATGAGCAGTTCTTC.

This clonotype was observed a handful of times. The V and J genes are TRBV15 and TRBJ1-2; D ambiguous. The germline V and J ends were trimmed by 5 bases and 2 bases, with 12 bases remaining between them. In germline, CDR1 is LNHNV, CDR2 YYDKDF (reference sequence). The CDR3 spans 14 residues. The CDR3 sequence: CATSLGGRNYGYTF. DNA of the CDR3: TGTGCCACCAGCCTGGGTGGCAGAAACTATGGCTACACCTTC.

This chain joins TRBV10-3 and TRBJ2-5, with a possible D match to TRBD2 (6 bases). The germline V gene encodes CDR1 ENHRY and CDR2 SYGVKD. The V end was cut by 4 bases, the J end by 5 bases, with 14 bases between. This CDR3 has 14 residues. The CDR3 coding sequence is TGTGCCATCAGTGGCCTTCCCCGGGGGGAGACCCAGTACTTC. It translates to CAISGLPRGETQYF.

The chain links TRBV12-3 or TRBV12-4 to TRBJ2-3; the D call may be TRBD1 or TRBD2 (5 bases each). The CDR3 has 15 residues. V shed 4 bases and J shed 3 bases, with 14 bases lying between them. CDR3 region: CASSYGAVRTDTQYF. CDR3 nucleotide sequence: TGTGCCAGCAGTTACGGGGCGGTGAGGACAGATACGCAGTATTTT.

V is TRBV7-2 and J is TRBJ1-4; 12 positions match TRBD1. Germline V lookup: CDR1 SGHTA, CDR2 FQGNSA. The CDR3 has 16 amino acids. V trimming: 3 bases; J trimming: 10 bases; junction bases outside the gene matches: 9. The CDR3 protein is CASSFTVSGQGAKLFF. In nucleotides, the CDR3 is TGTGCCAGCAGCTTCACCGTATCGGGACAGGGGGCAAAACTGTTTTTT.

This clonotype was seen only a few times. CDR3 amino acids: CASSLTGTSPLHF. The CDR3 DNA is TGTGCCAGCAGCTTAACAGGGACTTCACCCCTCCACTTT. The rearrangement joins TRBV7-3 to TRBJ1-6; a weak D match, TRBD1 (5 bases). The germline V gene has CDR1 SGHTA and CDR2 FQGTGA. V was trimmed by 0 bases and J by 9 bases, leaving 6 bases between them. This CDR3 region has 13 residues.

This rearrangement joins TRBV10-3 to TRBJ2-2, with TRBD1 matching 7 bases. This CDR3 is built from 15 residues. Germline CDR1 and CDR2: ENHRY and SYGVKD. Losses at the gene ends were 2 bases for V and 5 bases for J; bases not matched to a gene: 5. The CDR3 sequence is CAISEAPQGTGELFF. CDR3 nucleotide sequence: TGTGCCATCAGTGAGGCACCACAGGGGACCGGGGAGCTGTTTTTT.

V gene TRBV7-2 combines with J gene TRBJ2-1, with D maybe TRBD2 (6 bases). The germline gives CDR1 SGHTA, CDR2 FQGNSA. V was trimmed by 3 bases and J by 7 bases, leaving 16 bases between them. The CDR3 sequence is 15 residues long. CDR3: CASSFFMEGRNEQFF. As DNA, the CDR3 is TGTGCCAGCAGCTTCTTTATGGAGGGTCGGAATGAGCAGTTCTTC.

The chain combines TRBV7-6 with TRBJ2-3, with 10 bases lining up with TRBD2. Germline V gives CDR1 SGHVS, CDR2 FNYEAQ. This CDR3 is 14 amino acids long. The junction had 6 bases not matched to a gene; V was cut back by 10 bases and J by 2 bases. CDR3 nucleotides: TGTGCCATCCGAAGCGGGGGGGACACAGATACGCAGTATTTT. It codes for CAIRSGGDTDTQYF.

This clonotype was picked up a small number of times. The genes are TRBV7-2 and TRBJ2-5, with 7 bases fitting TRBD2. V lost 1 base, J lost 2 bases, and 10 bases stayed unmatched. Germline V gene data show CDR1 as SGHTA and CDR2 as FQGNSA. The CDR3 is made up of 17 amino acids. The CDR3, as DNA: TGTGCCAGCAGCTTAGGAGGTTGGCGGGGGTCTCAAGAGACCCAGTACTTC. Translating gives CASSLGGWRGSQETQYF.

The rearrangement uses TRBV20-1 and TRBJ1-2; 11 bases line up with TRBD1. V was pared by 1 base and J by 8 bases, with 9 bases of the junction left unmatched. The CDR3 length is 15 residues. Germline-derived CDR1 and CDR2 are DFQATT and SNEGSKA (reference sequence). Written as DNA, the CDR3 is TGCAGTGCTAGAGCTGGACAGGGGGCATTTGTGGGCTACACCTTC. Protein product: CSARAGQGAFVGYTF.

This rearrangement joins TRBV15 to TRBJ2-7, with D possibly matching TRBD2 (6 bases). CDR3 length: 16 residues. Trimming pared 5 bases from V and 3 bases from J, leaving 20 bases between. In germline, CDR1 is LNHNV, CDR2 YYDKDF (reference sequence). Here the CDR3 reads CATSPRVEPGDYEQYF. Written as DNA, the CDR3 is TGTGCCACCAGCCCGAGGGTGGAGCCGGGAGACTACGAGCAGTACTTC.

The chain is built from TRBV7-8 and TRBJ2-2; D gene uncertain. This CDR3 contains 18 residues. Germline CDR1 is SGHVS and CDR2 is FQNEAQ. Trimming took off 5 bases at V and 1 base at J, with 20 bases between the two ends. In nucleotides, the CDR3 is TGTGCCAGCAGCGCATTTGGCGGACCGTACTTGAACACCGGGGAGCTGTTTTTT. It translates to CASSAFGGPYLNTGELFF.

In this sample, this clonotype turned up a few times. The rearrangement links TRBV6-1 to TRBJ1-2; D is uncertain. Germline V gene sequence: CDR1 MNHNS, CDR2 SASEGT. CDR3 length: 14 amino acids. V lost 1 base and J 2 bases, leaving 8 bases between the germline ends. CDR3 loop: CASSEGPANYGYTF. The CDR3 bases are TGTGCCAGCAGTGAAGGCCCGGCAAACTATGGCTACACCTTC.

The genes are TRBV7-9 and TRBJ1-2; D is ambiguous. The CDR3 has 13 residues. The germline gives CDR1 SEHNR, CDR2 FQNEAQ (reference sequence). Trimming pared 7 bases from V and 6 bases from J, leaving 15 bases between. CDR3 region: CASTSSGPHGYTF. CDR3 in DNA: TGTGCCAGCACCTCATCGGGTCCCCATGGCTACACCTTC.

This clonotype showed up many times. The rearrangement uses TRBV28 and TRBJ2-5; 9 bases fit TRBD2. The V and J ends lost 8 bases and 5 bases, in that order; junction bases with no gene match: 9. Germline lookup yields CDR1 MDHEN and CDR2 SYDVKM. There are 14 residues in the CDR3. CDR3 sequence reads: CASSEPGLAETQYF. The CDR3 coding sequence is TGTGCCAGCTCCGAACCGGGACTAGCTGAGACCCAGTACTTC.

The chain joins TRBV15 to TRBJ2-5, with 10 bases identical to TRBD1. The CDR3 covers 15 residues. The V segment lost 4 bases and the J segment 5 bases; nucleotides outside the gene matches: 7. Germline V gene sequence: CDR1 LNHNV, CDR2 YYDKDF (reference sequence). The CDR3 protein is CATSIDRGRWETQYF. DNA of the CDR3: TGTGCCACCAGCATCGACAGGGGGCGTTGGGAGACCCAGTACTTC.

This clonotype was detected a few times. V usage is TRBV27 and J usage is TRBJ2-7; no clear D. Germline lookup yields CDR1 MNHEY and CDR2 SMNVEV (reference sequence). The CDR3 runs 13 residues. V was trimmed by 6 bases and J by 4 bases, leaving 13 bases between them. CDR3 residues: CASSELTGYEQYF. The CDR3 nucleotides read TGTGCCAGCAGCGAACTAACGGGTTACGAGCAGTACTTC.

This clonotype has only one observation. The chain uses TRBV7-3 and TRBJ2-1, with 9 bases fitting TRBD2. Germline CDR1 SGHTA, CDR2 FQGTGA. V lost 3 bases and J lost 8; bases outside the gene matches: 8. This CDR3 is 15 amino acids long. Here the CDR3 DNA reads TGTGCCAGCAGCTTCAGGGCGGGGGGGCAGTATGAGCAGTTCTTC. Translation gives CASSFRAGGQYEQFF. The full variable domain, with the rest looked up from reference TRBV7-3 and TRBJ2-1, is GAGVSQTPSNKVTEKGKYVELRCDPISGHTALYWYRQSLGQGPEFLIYFQGTGAADDSGLPNDRFFAVRPEGSVSTLKIQRTERGDSAVYLCASSFRAGGQYEQFFGPGTRLTVL.

This clonotype was observed a few times. The chain employs TRBV7-3 and TRBJ2-7, with D possibly being TRBD1 (6 bases). Germline V gives CDR1 SGHTA, CDR2 FQGTGA. Trimming cost V 2 bases and J 6 bases, with 17 bases left between them. The CDR3 is made up of 15 amino acids. DNA for the CDR3: TGTGCCAGCAGCTTATACCACGCAGGGGCGTCCGAGCAGTACTTC. Its protein product is CASSLYHAGASEQYF. The full variable domain, completed using reference TRBV7-3 and TRBJ2-7, is GAGVSQTPSNKVTEKGKYVELRCDPISGHTALYWYRQSLGQGPEFLIYFQGTGAADDSGLPNDRFFAVRPEGSVSTLKIQRTERGDSAVYLCASSLYHAGASEQYFGPGTRLTVT.

On this clonotype: This may be a read error, as it is one base from a much larger clone. The chain is built from TRBV7-3 and TRBJ2-3; 7 nucleotides agree with TRBD2. This CDR3 is built from 16 residues. Germline CDR1 is SGHTA and CDR2 is FQGTGA. The trim removed 2 bases at V and 6 bases at J, leaving 11 bases unmatched. Here the CDR3 DNA reads TGTGCCAGCAGCTTAGGACCAGCGGGGCTTTGGGATACGCAGTATTTT. Translation: CASSLGPAGLWDTQYF.

This clonotype appeared a few times. The chain joins TRBV11-3 to TRBJ2-1, with D tentatively TRBD1 (6 bases). The length of the CDR3 is 15 residues. The germline CDR1 and CDR2 sequences are SGHNT and YENEEA. V dropped 5 bases and J dropped 0 bases, with 11 bases sitting between them. The CDR3 nucleotides read TGTGCCAGCAGCACCCCAGGGGTCTCCTACAATGAGCAGTTCTTC. This translates into CASSTPGVSYNEQFF.

The genes are TRBV7-2 and TRBJ2-3; 9 bases map to TRBD2. CDR3 size: 17 residues. Germline CDR1 is SGHTA and CDR2 is FQGNSA. V dropped 5 bases and J dropped 4; count of bases not matched to a gene: 13. The CDR3 sequence: CASSLGWSGGPADTQYF. In DNA, the CDR3 is TGTGCCAGCAGCCTTGGATGGAGCGGGGGGCCCGCAGATACGCAGTATTTT.

This clonotype has a handful of counts. The chain joins TRBV4-3 to TRBJ1-2, with D unclear. V was cut by 1 base and J by 4 bases, with 13 bases left in between. Germline values: CDR1 LGHNA, CDR2 YSLEER. This CDR3 has 15 amino acids. CDR3 sequence reads: CASSQGLSRTYGYTF. The CDR3 DNA follows: TGCGCCAGCAGCCAAGGACTTAGCCGAACCTATGGCTACACCTTC.

As regards this clonotype: A much larger clone lies a single base off, so this may be a read error. The chain recombines TRBV6-5 with TRBJ1-2, with unresolved D. The V end lost 2 bases, the J end lost 7 bases, and 8 bases lay between the germline ends. The CDR3 loop spans 12 amino acids. Germline V gene lookup returns CDR1 MNHEY and CDR2 SVGAGI. CDR3 DNA: TGTGCCAGCAGTTACCTGGGATGTGGCTACACCTTC. Translation gives CASSYLGCGYTF.

This clonotype was seen a few times. The rearrangement uses TRBV18 and TRBJ2-7, with 9 positions matching TRBD1. There are 14 residues in the CDR3. V trimming: 7 bases; J trimming: 5 bases; junction bases outside the gene matches: 9. The germline V gene has CDR1 KGHSH and CDR2 LQKENI. The CDR3 loop is CASLADRGRNEQYF. CDR3 nucleotides: TGTGCCAGCTTAGCCGACAGGGGGAGAAACGAGCAGTACTTC.

For this clonotype: A read error may produce the germline difference seen at one junction end. The rearrangement links TRBV7-2 to TRBJ1-1, with D unclear. The CDR3 covers 13 residues. The germline CDR1 and CDR2 sequences are SGHTA and FQGNSA. The CDR3 DNA is TGTGCCAACAGCTTAGGATATGCCGCTGAAGCTTTCTTT. This sequence encodes CANSLGYAAEAFF.

This clonotype was seen a handful of times. The chain employs TRBV6-6 and TRBJ2-3; D not certain. Trimming pared 7 bases from V and 1 base from J, leaving 18 bases between. This CDR3 comprises 16 residues. The germline V gene has CDR1 MNHNY and CDR2 SVGAGI (reference sequence). In DNA form, the CDR3 reads TGTGCCAGCACCTTGGCCAACGGGCTCCGCACAGATACGCAGTATTTT. Translating gives CASTLANGLRTDTQYF.

There are a few counts of this clonotype. The chain recombines TRBV6-6 with TRBJ1-2; D might be TRBD1 (5 bases). Germline CDR1 and CDR2: MNHNY and SVGAGI (reference sequence). This CDR3 contains 14 residues. Trimming pared 7 bases from V and 10 bases from J, leaving 22 bases between. The CDR3 loop is CASNEPGTAINYTF. DNA of the CDR3: TGTGCCAGCAACGAGCCCGGGACCGCAATAAACTACACCTTC.